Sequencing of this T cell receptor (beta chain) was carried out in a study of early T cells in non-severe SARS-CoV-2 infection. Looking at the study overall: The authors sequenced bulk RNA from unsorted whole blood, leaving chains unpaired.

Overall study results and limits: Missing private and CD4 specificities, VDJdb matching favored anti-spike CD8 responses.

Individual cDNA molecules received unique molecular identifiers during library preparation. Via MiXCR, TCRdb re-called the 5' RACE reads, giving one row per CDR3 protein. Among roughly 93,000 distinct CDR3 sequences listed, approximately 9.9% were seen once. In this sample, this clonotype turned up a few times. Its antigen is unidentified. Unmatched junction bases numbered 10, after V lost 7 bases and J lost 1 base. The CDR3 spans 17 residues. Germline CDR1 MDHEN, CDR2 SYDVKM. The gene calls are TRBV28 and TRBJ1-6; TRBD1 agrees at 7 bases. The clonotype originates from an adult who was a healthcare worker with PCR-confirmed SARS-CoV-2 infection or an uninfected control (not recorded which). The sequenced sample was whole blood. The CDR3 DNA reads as TGTGCCAGCAATATAGGGGGCAGGGAATCCTATAATTCACCCCTCCACTTT. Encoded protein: CASNIGGRESYNSPLHF.